These 24 T cell receptor beta chains came from one sample sequenced in a study of blood T cell repertoires in COVID-19. The assay was immunoSEQ multiplex PCR, and TCRdb's table has in-frame clones only and misses some. The sample consists of roughly 310,000 clones, about nine tenths of them appearing once. Sequencing was carried out using PBMCs or T cells enriched from blood (not recorded which). The source of these receptors is a man between 60 and 70 years old who had recovered from COVID-19.

The J gene is TRBJ2-1, the V gene TRBV2; 8 bases fit TRBD1. Trimming removed 0 bases from V and 7 bases from J; junction bases left unmatched: 5. The CDR3 extends over 15 amino acids. CDR1 and CDR2 (germline): SNHLY, FYNNEI. The CDR3 DNA reads TGTGCCAGCAGTGAAGCGACAGGGGTGGGTAATGAGCAGTTCTTC. Translation gives CASSEATGVGNEQFF.

Comments on this clone: This same CDR3 is encoded by further DNA sequences in the sample. The chain combines TRBV11-3 with TRBJ1-5, with D possibly TRBD1 on 5 matching bases. The V and J ends lost 5 bases and 5 bases respectively, with 10 bases between them. Germline CDR1 and CDR2: SGHNT and YENEEA. The CDR3 has 13 residues. The DNA for the CDR3 is TGTGCCAGCAGCCTCGGCAGGGATCAGCCCCAGCATTTT. This encodes CASSLGRDQPQHF.

CDR3 nucleotide sequence: TGTGCCAGTAGTAGCGACCCGGGACTGATGTCCCTCGAACTGTTTTTT. It encodes CASSSDPGLMSLELFF. The genes are TRBV19 and TRBJ1-4; tentative D call: TRBD1 (5 bases). This CDR3 has 16 amino acids. V shed 4 bases and J shed 12 bases, with 24 bases lying between them. Germline V lookup: CDR1 LNHDA, CDR2 SQIVND (reference sequence).

The J gene is TRBJ1-2, the V gene TRBV30, with TRBD1 matching over 9 bases. CDR1 is GTSNPN, CDR2 SVGIG, per germline (reference sequence). V lost 5 bases and J lost 1; bases outside the gene matches: 11. The CDR3 totals 16 residues. CDR3 nucleotides: TGTGCCTGGTTCTTAGACAGGGGGGTATTTAACTATGGCTACACCTTC. Its translation is CAWFLDRGVFNYGYTF.

This chain connects TRBV23-1 to TRBJ1-1; D is perhaps TRBD1 (5 bases). TRBV23-1 is filed as an ORF, its function uncertain. The CDR3 sequence is 15 residues long. Between the trimmed V and J ends, which lost 0 bases and 3 bases, there was a span of 11 bases. DNA for the CDR3: TGCGCCAGCAGTCAATCGAGCAGGGAGGACACTGAAGCTTTCTTT. It encodes CASSQSSREDTEAFF.

Regarding this clone: This specimen includes other DNA sequences encoding the same CDR3. The chain links TRBV7-2 to TRBJ2-7, with TRBD2 matching over 9 bases. In germline, CDR1 is SGHTA, CDR2 FQGNSA. V gave up 3 bases and J gave up 3 bases; unmatched junction bases: 3. This CDR3 contains 14 residues. The CDR3 region is CASSLGLAGYEQYF. In DNA form, the CDR3 reads TGTGCCAGCAGCTTGGGACTAGCCGGCTACGAGCAGTACTTC.

The chain recombines TRBV6-5 with TRBJ1-5; TRBD1 might be the D (6 bases). Germline V gene sequence: CDR1 MNHEY, CDR2 SVGAGI. CDR3 length: 14 amino acids. Trimming took off 7 bases at V and 1 base at J, with 11 bases between the two ends. CDR3 nucleotide sequence: TGTGCCAGCAACCACGGACAGAGCAATCAGCCCCAGCATTTT. This sequence encodes CASNHGQSNQPQHF.

The rearrangement uses TRBV29-1 and TRBJ2-7, with TRBD1 as a possible D gene (5 bases). Germline V lookup: CDR1 SQVTM, CDR2 ANQGSEA. The CDR3 extends over 12 amino acids. Trimming left V 8 bases short and J 1 base short, with 12 bases between. The DNA of the CDR3 is TGCAGCTTCAGGGCCGGATCCTACGAGCAGTACTTC. Translated, it gives CSFRAGSYEQYF.

The chain joins TRBV7-9 to TRBJ2-7; 9 bases fit TRBD2. The CDR3 length is 15 residues. V trimming: 5 bases; J trimming: 4 bases; junction bases outside the gene matches: 9. In germline, CDR1 is SEHNR, CDR2 FQNEAQ (reference sequence). CDR3 sequence reads: CASSQSVAGEYEQYF. Written as DNA, the CDR3 is TGTGCCAGCAGCCAGTCAGTAGCGGGAGAGTACGAGCAGTACTTC. Together with reference TRBV7-9 and TRBJ2-7, the CDR3 gives the full variable domain: DTGVSQNPRHKITKRGQNVTFRCDPISEHNRLYWYRQTLGQGPEFLTYFQNEAQLEKSRLLSDRFSAERPKGSFSTLEIQRTEQGDSAMYLCASSQSVAGEYEQYFGPGTRLTVT.

The CDR3 DNA is TGTGCCAGCAGTCAAACAGGGGGTAACTACACCTTC. Translation gives CASSQTGGNYTF. The rearrangement links TRBV12-3 or TRBV12-4 to TRBJ1-2; 8 nucleotides agree with TRBD1. Trimming took 5 bases from V and 10 from J; bases not matched to a gene: 6. This CDR3 contains 12 residues.

J is TRBJ1-1 and V is TRBV9; 8 bases are a match to TRBD1. Germline V gene sequence: CDR1 SGDLS, CDR2 YYNGEE. The CDR3 is 15 residues long. Trimming at V came to 4 bases and at J to 8 bases, leaving 13 bases not matched to a gene. The CDR3 region is CASSPISGGAGEAFF. Here the CDR3 DNA reads TGTGCCAGCAGCCCCATCTCAGGGGGCGCAGGCGAAGCTTTCTTT.

This clone was detected only a few times. The DNA for the CDR3 is TGTGCCAGCAGCGTAGACCACAGGGGAGGAAACAATGAGCAGTTCTTC. Translation gives CASSVDHRGGNNEQFF. V is TRBV9 and J is TRBJ2-1; the D gene is possibly TRBD1 (7 bases). Germline CDR1 and CDR2: SGDLS and YYNGEE. V was clipped by 0 bases and J by 5 bases, with 15 bases between them. The length of the CDR3 is 16 residues.

This sequence joins TRBV24-1 and TRBJ2-5; 7 positions match TRBD2. The CDR3 sequence is 15 residues long. V dropped 3 bases and J dropped 3; count of bases not matched to a gene: 6. From germline, CDR1 is KGHDR and CDR2 SFDVKD. CDR3 in amino acids: CATSDPRTRKETQYF. As DNA, the CDR3 is TGTGCCACCAGTGATCCGAGGACTAGAAAAGAGACCCAGTACTTC.

The rearrangement links TRBV7-2 to TRBJ2-7; D is ambiguous. V dropped 5 bases and J dropped 3 bases, with 11 bases sitting between them. Per germline, CDR1 SGHTA and CDR2 FQGNSA. The CDR3 extends over 13 amino acids. CDR3 in amino acids: CASSQDKHYEQYF. CDR3 bases: TGTGCCAGCAGCCAAGACAAACACTACGAGCAGTACTTC.

This rearrangement joins TRBV5-1 to TRBJ2-6; a weak D match, TRBD1 (7 bases). Germline loops: CDR1 SGHRS, CDR2 YFSETQ. V was clipped by 4 bases and J by 1 base, with 12 bases between them. CDR3 length: 16 amino acids. This CDR3 is CASSMTGTSGANVLTF. The CDR3, as DNA: TGCGCCAGCAGCATGACAGGGACTTCTGGGGCCAACGTCCTGACTTTC.

The chain links TRBV29-1 to TRBJ1-5, with D hard to call. Trimming cost V 7 bases and J 5 bases, with 24 bases left between them. This CDR3 is 16 amino acids long. Germline loops: CDR1 SQVTM, CDR2 ANQGSEA. CDR3 nucleotide sequence: TGCAGCGACCGGCCGACAAACAAACAAAGAGATCAGCCCCAGCATTTT. Translated, it gives CSDRPTNKQRDQPQHF.

This chain connects TRBV5-5 to TRBJ2-3, with D possibly being TRBD1 (6 bases). Deletions cut 4 bases from V and 1 base from J, with 16 bases between. This CDR3 is built from 16 residues. CDR1 and CDR2 from the germline V gene are SGHKS and YYEKEE (reference sequence). The CDR3 DNA follows: TGTGCCAGCAGCAAAGGAGCGCCAGGGGGCACAGATACGCAGTATTTT. Amino acid sequence: CASSKGAPGGTDTQYF.

The chain links TRBV28 to TRBJ2-1; 11 bases fit TRBD1. CDR3 length: 18 amino acids. Trimming cost V 6 bases and J 2 bases; bases outside gene matches: 12. Per the germline V gene, CDR1 is MDHEN and CDR2 is SYDVKM. The CDR3 DNA sequence: TGTGCCAGCAGCGGGGCCCCGGGACAGGGGGTGGCCTACAATGAGCAGTTCTTC. It encodes CASSGAPGQGVAYNEQFF.

The J gene is TRBJ1-3, the V gene TRBV30, with 7 nucleotides matching TRBD1. The V and J ends lost 3 bases and 4 bases, in that order; junction bases with no gene match: 9. The CDR3 runs to 15 residues. The germline CDR1 and CDR2 sequences are GTSNPN and SVGIG (reference sequence). CDR3 sequence (DNA): TGTGCCTGGAGGACCGACAGGGCCGTAGGAAACACCATATATTTT. Its translation is CAWRTDRAVGNTIYF. The complete variable domain, with remaining parts taken from reference TRBV30 and TRBJ1-3, reads SQTIHQWPATLVQPVGSPLSLECTVEGTSNPNLYWYRQAAGRGLQLLFYSVGIGQISSEVPQNLSASRPQDRQFILSSKKLLLSDSGFYLCAWRTDRAVGNTIYFGEGSWLTVV.

The chain is built from TRBV7-9 and TRBJ1-1; D gene ambiguous. The CDR3 spans 14 residues. Trimming pared 1 base from V and 1 base from J, leaving 7 bases between. From germline, CDR1 is SEHNR and CDR2 FQNEAQ (reference sequence). The CDR3 DNA reads TGTGCCAGCAGCTTAGGCGTTGGGAACACTGAAGCTTTCTTT. Residues: CASSLGVGNTEAFF.

The gene calls are TRBV7-2 and TRBJ1-5; 8 bases are a match to TRBD1. Germline-derived CDR1 and CDR2 are SGHTA and FQGNSA. Trimming took 6 bases from V and 6 from J; bases not matched to a gene: 7. The CDR3 totals 14 residues. CDR3 in amino acids: CASSQDRGGQPQHF. CDR3 bases: TGTGCCAGCAGTCAAGACAGGGGTGGTCAGCCCCAGCATTTT.

This chain connects TRBV19 to TRBJ1-1; tentatively, D is TRBD1 (5 bases). The CDR3 sequence is 11 residues long. Per germline, CDR1 LNHDA and CDR2 SQIVND (reference sequence). CDR3 amino acids: CEGLLNTEAFF. In nucleotides, the CDR3 is TGTGAGGGACTTTTGAACACTGAAGCTTTCTTT. The full variable domain, in which reference TRBV19 and TRBJ1-1 provide the parts outside the CDR3, is DGGITQSPKYLFRKEGQNVTLSCEQNLNHDAMYWYRQDPGQGLRLIYYSQIVNDFQKGDIAEGYSVSREKKESFPLTVTSAQKNPTAFYLCEGLLNTEAFFGQGTRLTVV.

The rearrangement uses TRBV6-2 or TRBV6-3 and TRBJ1-2; D ambiguous. The ends were cut back, 2 bases at V and 0 bases at J, with 16 bases in the middle. The CDR3 extends over 17 amino acids. Germline V gives CDR1 MNHEY, CDR2 SVGEGT. CDR3 sequence (DNA): TGTGCCAGCAGTTACGGGAGCTCAATCCACGCTAACTATGGCTACACCTTC. This codes for CASSYGSSIHANYGYTF.

The chain is built from TRBV5-1 and TRBJ2-7, with no clear D. CDR3 size: 12 residues. Between the trimmed V and J ends, which lost 3 bases and 3 bases, there was a span of 7 bases. CDR1 is SGHRS, CDR2 YFSETQ, per germline. This CDR3 is CASSSTDYEQYF. In DNA form, the CDR3 reads TGCGCCAGCAGCTCCACAGACTACGAGCAGTACTTC.